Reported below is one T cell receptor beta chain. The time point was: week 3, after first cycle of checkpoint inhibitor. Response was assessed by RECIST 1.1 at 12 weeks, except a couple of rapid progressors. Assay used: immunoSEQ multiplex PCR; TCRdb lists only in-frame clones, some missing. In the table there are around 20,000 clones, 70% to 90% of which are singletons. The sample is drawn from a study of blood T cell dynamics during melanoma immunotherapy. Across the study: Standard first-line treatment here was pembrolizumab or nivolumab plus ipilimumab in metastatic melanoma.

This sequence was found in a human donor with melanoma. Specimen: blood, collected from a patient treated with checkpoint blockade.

This CDR3 is CASSPRGLSGNTIYF. As DNA, the CDR3 is TGCGCCAGCAGCCCTCGTGGGCTCTCTGGAAACACCATATATTTT. The chain joins TRBV5-1 to TRBJ1-3, with D unclear. V was pared by 4 bases and J by 0 bases, with 11 bases between. CDR1 SGHRS and CDR2 YFSETQ come from the germline V gene. This CDR3 has 15 amino acids.